Sequencing of this TCR beta chain was carried out in a study of T-cell memory formation after mild COVID-19. Notes on the study in general: Contracting CD4+ clones sat mainly in CM and EM; CD8+ in EMRA. Day 15 to 85 contracting clones showed balanced CD4/CD8; day 15 to 37 expanders favored CD4+.

Germline values: CDR1 LGHDT, CDR2 YNNKEL (reference sequence). Trimming removed 2 bases from V and 4 bases from J, with 17 bases in between. The CDR3 is 16 residues long. TCRdb reprocessed the 5' RACE reads with MiXCR, giving one entry per CDR3 protein. This sample has hundreds of thousands of distinct CDR3 sequences, with 17% found just once. The table lists this clonotype with a few counts. Its specificity is not known. The rearrangement joins TRBV3-1 to TRBJ1-2; no reliable D call. This TCR came from an adult woman who had mild COVID-19 (a few samples of this study predate the infection). Cell type and time point are not known. Input material: PBMCs or a T cell subset sorted from them (not recorded which). The CDR3 protein is CASSQSIRRRTYGYTF. CDR3 nucleotide sequence: TGTGCCAGCAGCCAATCGATCCGGCGCAGGACCTATGGCTACACCTTC.